The present entry profiles one TCR beta chain with its context. This clonotype was counted only a few times. There is no known antigen for this receptor. One base away there is no much larger clone; base qualities are not given. This specimen belongs to a study of post-analysis software for immune sequencing data (dated by TCRdb to between 2015 and 2017). Looking at the study overall: Disease courses on record covered relapsing-remitting, secondary progressive and progressive-relapsing multiple sclerosis, though some patients had no subtype annotation. The patient repertoires were set against under 12 previously published healthy control repertoires from donors whose ages ranged from about 6 to 25 years. A subset of samples was prepared in parallel using single-end sample barcoding, then pooled and co-amplified after Illumina adapter ligation.

Taken from cysteine to phenylalanine, the CDR3 has 18 residues. Here the CDR3 DNA is all that survives: 54 bases in frame from base 1. Findings and caveats that apply to the study as a whole: Significantly lower normalized Chao1 diversity was found in multiple sclerosis patients than in controls, suggesting substantial peripheral T-cell clonal expansion. Four or five TRBV segments, including TRBV5-6, TRBV5-1 and TRBV20-1, were significantly more frequent in patients than controls. The control group was slightly older than the multiple sclerosis patient group. Direct clustering with F measure revealed strong co-clustering of samples prepared in the same batch, which led to a batch-effect correction.

To demonstrate the VDJtools post-analysis software, TCR beta repertoires were profiled from the peripheral blood of more than ten young patients with multiple sclerosis. Multiple sclerosis patients were children and adolescents aged about 6 to 16 years. Library method: PCR. Data came from an Illumina HiSeq 2500. To reduce PCR and sequencing biases, unique molecular identifiers were built into the TCR beta cDNA libraries. Some 500,000 cDNA molecules were obtained for every 1 to 10 million input T cells, so each molecule roughly corresponded to one T cell. Patient libraries were prepared and sequenced with the same protocol used for the earlier healthy control dataset. Samples belonging to the same batch were prepared together, multiplexed and sequenced on a shared HiSeq lane. As for the original processing: Raw barcoded reads were processed with MIGEC, discarding single-read molecular identifier groups before consensus assembly and CDR3 extraction. Clonotype tables were post-analysed with VDJtools, and diversity was normalized by down-sampling all datasets to the smallest sample size. Repertoire overlap clustering matched CDR3 amino acid but not nucleotide sequences to correct batch-related cross-sample contamination. The public reads were reprocessed in TCRdb via fastp at Q25 and MiXCR, keeping in-frame beta chains. Identical CDR3 proteins give one entry, which carries the most common genes and DNA. The V and J calls follow TCRdb's processing rather than the paper's. The sample data list under 900,000 distinct CDR3 sequences, and roughly 50% of these were observed just once. The biggest ten clones account for approximately 4.5% of the sample.

The receptor comes from a girl aged 10 to 17 with multiple sclerosis. Here the chain combines TRBV12-1 and TRBJ1-5; the D call in the table, TRBD1, was not verified against the DNA. TRBV12-1 is annotated as a pseudogene. Sequencing used blood. The nucleotides read TGTGCCAGCAGCCCCCGGGACAGGGTGAGAGATAGCAATCAGCCCCAGCATTTT. Its protein is CASSPRDRVRDSNQPQHF.